This passage covers 3 T cell receptor beta chains from one sample sequenced in a study of T cell repertoires in cytomegalovirus infection. Via MiXCR, TCRdb re-called the reads, giving one row per CDR3 protein. The sample carries 350,000 to 550,000 distinct CDR3 sequences, roughly 31% recorded once. Sequencing was performed on PBMCs. The receptors here all came from a human donor in good health (CMV status not recorded). Some clones in this sample may be carry-over from other donors' samples.

The genes are TRBV6-5 and TRBJ2-7; D uncertain. From germline, CDR1 is MNHEY and CDR2 SVGAGI. The V and J ends lost 0 bases and 3 bases respectively, with 12 bases between them. This CDR3 is built from 15 residues. The CDR3 spells CASSYSDIRRYEQYF. The CDR3 DNA reads as TGTGCCAGCAGTTACTCTGACATACGGCGCTACGAGCAGTACTTC.

This clonotype was counted many times. V and J are TRBV6-1 and TRBJ2-5; possible D gene TRBD2, 5 bases. V lost 6 bases and J lost 3, with 14 bases in between. Germline-derived CDR1 and CDR2 are MNHNS and SASEGT. The CDR3 runs to 14 residues. CDR3 nucleotide sequence: TGTGCCAGCAGATCCATAAAGGGAGAAGAGACCCAGTACTTC. Amino acids: CASRSIKGEETQYF.

In this sample, this clonotype turned up a few times. The chain is built from TRBV7-6 and TRBJ2-3; a weak D match, TRBD2 (5 bases). CDR3 length: 16 residues. The V and J ends lost 1 base and 3 bases respectively, with 14 bases between them. CDR1 SGHVS and CDR2 FNYEAQ come from the germline V gene. CDR3 region: CASSLGASSLTDTQYF. Here the CDR3 DNA reads TGTGCCAGCAGCTTAGGAGCATCTAGCCTAACAGATACGCAGTATTTT. The whole variable domain, remainder taken from reference TRBV7-6 and TRBJ2-3, is GAGVSQSPRYKVTKRGQDVALRCDPISGHVSLYWYRQALGQGPEFLTYFNYEAQQDKSGLPNDRFSAERPEGSISTLTIQRTEQRDSAMYRCASSLGASSLTDTQYFGPGTRLTVL.